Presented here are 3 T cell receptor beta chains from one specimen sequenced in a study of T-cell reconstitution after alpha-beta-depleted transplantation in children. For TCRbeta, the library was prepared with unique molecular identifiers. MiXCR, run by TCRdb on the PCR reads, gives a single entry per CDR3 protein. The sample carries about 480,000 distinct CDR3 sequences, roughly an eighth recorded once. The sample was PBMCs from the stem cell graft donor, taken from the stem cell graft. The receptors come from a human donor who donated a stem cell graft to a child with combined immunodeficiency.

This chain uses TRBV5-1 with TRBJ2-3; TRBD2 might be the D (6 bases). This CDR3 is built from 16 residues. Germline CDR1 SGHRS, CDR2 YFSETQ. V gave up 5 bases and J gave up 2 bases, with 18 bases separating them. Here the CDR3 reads CASSPSSAINTDTQYF. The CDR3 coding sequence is TGCGCCAGCAGTCCATCTAGCGCCATAAACACAGATACGCAGTATTTT.

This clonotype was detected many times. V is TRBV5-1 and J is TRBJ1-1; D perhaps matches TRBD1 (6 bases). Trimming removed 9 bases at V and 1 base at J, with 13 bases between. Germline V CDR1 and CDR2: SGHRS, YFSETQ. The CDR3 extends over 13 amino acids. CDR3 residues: CATSIQGNTEAFF. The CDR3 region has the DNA TGCGCCACCTCAATACAGGGGAACACTGAAGCTTTCTTT.

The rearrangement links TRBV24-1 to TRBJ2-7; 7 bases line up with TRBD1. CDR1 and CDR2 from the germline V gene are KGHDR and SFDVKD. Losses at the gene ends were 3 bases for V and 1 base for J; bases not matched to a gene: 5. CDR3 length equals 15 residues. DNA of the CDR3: TGTGCCACCAGTGATCAACGGACAGGATCCTACGAGCAGTACTTC. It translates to CATSDQRTGSYEQYF.